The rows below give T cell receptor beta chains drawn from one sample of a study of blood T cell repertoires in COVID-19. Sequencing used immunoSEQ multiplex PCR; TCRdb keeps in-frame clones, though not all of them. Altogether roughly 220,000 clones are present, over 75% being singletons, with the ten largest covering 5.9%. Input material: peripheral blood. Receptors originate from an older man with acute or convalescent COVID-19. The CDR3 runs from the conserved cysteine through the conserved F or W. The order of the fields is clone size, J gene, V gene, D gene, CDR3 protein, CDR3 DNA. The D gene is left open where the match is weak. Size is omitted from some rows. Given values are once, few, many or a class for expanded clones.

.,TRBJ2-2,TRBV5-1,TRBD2,CASSFSSGSTAGELFF,TGCGCCAGCAGCTTTAGTAGCGGGAGTACCGCCGGGGAGCTGTTTTTT
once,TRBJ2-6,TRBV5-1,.,CASNTGFSGANVLTF,TGCGCCAGCAATACGGGATTCTCTGGGGCCAACGTCCTGACTTTC
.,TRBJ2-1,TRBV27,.,CASSPARGRYNEQFF,TGTGCCAGCAGTCCGGCCAGGGGCAGGTACAATGAGCAGTTCTTC
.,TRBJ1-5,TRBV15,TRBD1,CATSRRGLEQPQHF,TGTGCCACCAGCAGAAGGGGGCTGGAGCAGCCCCAGCATTTT
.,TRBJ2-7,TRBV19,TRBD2,CASSFYSGSSHEQYF,TGTGCCAGTAGTTTCTATAGCGGGTCGTCTCACGAGCAGTACTTC
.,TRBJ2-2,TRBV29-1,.,CSVEAGVGAGELFF,TGCAGCGTTGAAGCAGGGGTTGGGGCCGGGGAGCTGTTTTTT
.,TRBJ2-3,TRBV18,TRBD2,CASSPISSGRPDTQYF,TGTGCCAGCTCACCAATATCTAGCGGGAGGCCGGATACGCAGTATTTT
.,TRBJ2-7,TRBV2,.,CASENNPGREQYF,TGTGCCAGCGAAAACAATCCGGGTCGCGAGCAGTACTTC
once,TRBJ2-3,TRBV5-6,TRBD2,CASSLGSGTNTDTQYF,TGTGCCAGCAGCTTGGGTAGCGGGACTAACACAGATACGCAGTATTTT
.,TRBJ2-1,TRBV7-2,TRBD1,CASSSQRDRDEQFF,TGTGCCAGCAGCTCTCAGCGGGACAGGGATGAGCAGTTCTTC
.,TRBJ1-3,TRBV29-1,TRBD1,CSVVETGGRSGNTIYF,TGCAGCGTTGTAGAGACAGGGGGCCGCTCTGGAAACACCATATATTTT
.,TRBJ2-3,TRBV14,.,CASSPRDFWDTQYF,TGTGCCAGCAGCCCACGGGACTTTTGGGATACGCAGTATTTT
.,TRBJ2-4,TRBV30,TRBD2,CAWSVRLAGIQYF,TGTGCCTGGAGTGTACGGCTAGCGGGCATTCAGTACTTC
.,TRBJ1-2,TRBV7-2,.,CATRGGTYGYTF,TGTGCCACACGAGGCGGCACCTATGGCTACACCTTC
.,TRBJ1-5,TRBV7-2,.,CASSSPAGIGGNQPQHF,TGTGCCAGCAGCTCCCCGGCGGGGATTGGGGGCAATCAGCCCCAGCATTTT
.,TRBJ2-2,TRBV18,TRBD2,CASSSLAGEPGELFF,TGTGCCAGCTCGTCACTAGCGGGAGAACCCGGGGAGCTGTTTTTT
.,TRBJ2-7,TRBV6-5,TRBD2,CASGDKTSASYEQYF,TGTGCCAGCGGGGATAAGACTAGCGCGAGTTACGAGCAGTACTTC
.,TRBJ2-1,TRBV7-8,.,CASSLVSGSYNEQFF,TGTGCCAGCAGCTTAGTTAGCGGTTCCTACAATGAGCAGTTCTTC
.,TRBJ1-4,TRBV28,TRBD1,CASSETGGTNEKLFF,TGTGCCAGCAGTGAAACAGGGGGGACTAATGAAAAACTGTTTTTT
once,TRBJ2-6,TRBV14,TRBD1,CASSQDRGRANVLTF,TGTGCCAGCAGCCAAGACAGGGGGAGGGCCAACGTCCTGACTTTC
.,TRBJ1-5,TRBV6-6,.,CASSLNRNNQPQHF,TGTGCCAGCAGTTTGAACAGGAACAATCAGCCCCAGCATTTT
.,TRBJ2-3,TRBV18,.,CASSPATRSSTDTQYF,TGTGCCAGCTCACCAGCTACTAGGTCTAGCACAGATACGCAGTATTTT
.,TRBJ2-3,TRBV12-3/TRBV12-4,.,CASSLRGREAQYF,TGTGCCAGCAGTTTAAGGGGGCGGGAAGCGCAGTATTTT
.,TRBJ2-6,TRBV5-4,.,CASSNRGMPGVGANVLTF,TGTGCCAGCAGCAACAGAGGAATGCCCGGGGTGGGGGCCAACGTCCTGACTTTC
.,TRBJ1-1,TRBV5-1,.,CASPGEAFF,TGCGCCAGCCCGGGAGAAGCTTTCTTT
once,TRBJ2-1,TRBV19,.,CASSIATRLRYNEQFF,TGTGCCAGTAGTATAGCTACGCGACTTCGATACAATGAGCAGTTCTTC
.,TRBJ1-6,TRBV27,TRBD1,CASSPIAGQGRNSPLHF,TGTGCCAGCAGTCCTATAGCTGGACAGGGAAGGAATTCACCCCTCCACTTT
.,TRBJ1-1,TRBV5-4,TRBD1,CASGWGGTGTTEAFF,TGTGCCAGCGGTTGGGGGGGGACAGGGACCACTGAAGCTTTCTTT
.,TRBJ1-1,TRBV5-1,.,CASCPTSGNTEAFF,TGCGCCAGCTGCCCGACCTCGGGGAACACTGAAGCTTTCTTT
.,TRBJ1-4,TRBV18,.,CASSSGQATNEKLFF,TGTGCCAGCTCATCTGGGCAAGCAACTAATGAAAAACTGTTTTTT
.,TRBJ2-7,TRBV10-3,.,CAIRAGTTYEQYF,TGTGCCATCAGGGCCGGGACAACCTACGAGCAGTACTTC
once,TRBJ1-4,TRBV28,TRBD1,CASSLRQGAGKLFF,TGTGCCAGCAGTCTCCGACAGGGGGCGGGAAAACTGTTTTTT
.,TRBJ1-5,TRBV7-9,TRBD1,CASSSGTGFYQPQHF,TGTGCCAGCAGCTCCGGGACAGGGTTCTATCAGCCCCAGCATTTT
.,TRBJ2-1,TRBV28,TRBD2,CASRVAGGQNEQFF,TGTGCCAGCAGGGTAGCGGGAGGGCAAAATGAGCAGTTCTTC
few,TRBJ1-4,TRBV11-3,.,CASSNPLPSNEKLFF,TGTGCCAGCAGCAACCCACTGCCCTCTAATGAAAAACTGTTTTTT